Listed below are T cell receptor beta chains from one sample, sequenced in a study of tumor-infiltrating lymphocytes in oesophageal squamous cell carcinoma. In TCRdb, the PCR reads were re-called with MiXCR into one record per CDR3 protein. The profile shows more than 10,000 distinct CDR3 sequences, around half of them singletons. The sample consisted of esophageal tumor tissue. The receptors derive from a female donor with esophageal squamous cell carcinoma. Each CDR3 is given with its conserved first and last residue. The order of the fields is V gene, clone size, D gene, J gene, CDR3 protein, CDR3 DNA. A D gene is named only where the DNA matches it firmly. Clone size is shown for a subset of rows, as once, few, many or a class of expanded clone.

>TRBV7-8|-|-|TRBJ2-5
CASSRDQGETQYF
TGTGCCAGCAGCCGGGACCAAGGGGAGACCCAGTACTTC
>TRBV5-5|-|-|TRBJ1-5
CASSPYSNQPQHF
TGTGCCAGCAGCCCATATAGCAATCAGCCCCAGCATTTT
>TRBV5-1|few|-|TRBJ2-5
CASSPLGQETQYF
TGCGCCAGCAGCCCCCTAGGCCAAGAGACCCAGTACTTC
>TRBV7-2|few|TRBD1|TRBJ2-1
CASSWGQTNEQFF
TGTGCCAGCAGCTGGGGACAGACAAATGAGCAGTTCTTC
>TRBV11-1|-|TRBD1|TRBJ2-1
CASSLNWGQTYNEQFF
TGTGCCAGCAGCTTAAACTGGGGACAGACCTACAATGAGCAGTTCTTC
>TRBV4-3|-|TRBD1|TRBJ1-4
CASSPGQGNEKLFF
TGCGCCAGCAGCCCGGGACAGGGTAATGAAAAACTGTTTTTT
>TRBV12-3/TRBV12-4|-|-|TRBJ2-7
CASTPHEGGEQYF
TGTGCCAGCACCCCCCACGAAGGGGGCGAGCAGTACTTC
>TRBV7-2|few|TRBD1|TRBJ2-1
CASSLGRDRALDEQFF
TGTGCCAGCAGCTTAGGGCGGGACAGGGCTTTGGATGAGCAGTTCTTC
>TRBV6-6|-|TRBD2|TRBJ2-5
CASSYSPSPLLAGARLRWLKTQYF
TGTGCCAGCAGTTACTCCCCCTCGCCCCTCCTAGCGGGAGCCAGGCTTAGGTGGTTGAAGACCCAGTACTTC
>TRBV7-8|-|TRBD1|TRBJ2-7
CASSLSRTGGTSYEQYF
TGTGCCAGCAGCTTGAGCAGGACAGGGGGAACCTCCTACGAGCAGTACTTC
>TRBV28|-|TRBD1|TRBJ2-3
CASSWGQSTDTQYF
TGTGCCAGCAGTTGGGGACAGAGCACAGATACGCAGTATTTT
>TRBV12-3/TRBV12-4|few|-|TRBJ1-4
CASSWREREKLFF
TGTGCCAGCAGTTGGAGGGAGAGGGAAAAACTGTTTTTT
>TRBV7-6|-|-|TRBJ2-2
CASSFPQGTTGELFF
TGTGCCAGCAGCTTCCCGCAGGGTACCACCGGGGAGCTGTTTTTT
>TRBV6-1|many|TRBD2|TRBJ2-5
CASREVGNKETQYF
TGTGCCAGCCGGGAGGTGGGGAACAAAGAGACCCAGTACTTC
>TRBV7-6|few|-|TRBJ2-2
CASSKRNPGELFF
TGTGCCAGCAGCAAACGGAATCCCGGGGAGCTGTTTTTT
>TRBV7-2|few|TRBD1|TRBJ2-5
CASSLWAGGQETQYF
TGTGCCAGCAGCTTATGGGCAGGGGGACAAGAGACCCAGTACTTC
>TRBV7-2|-|-|TRBJ2-5
CASSLAVRAGETQYF
TGTGCCAGCAGCCTAGCCGTGAGGGCCGGTGAGACCCAGTACTTC
>TRBV2|-|-|TRBJ1-1
CASRSGELYF
TGTGCCAGCCGTTCGGGGGAGCTGTATTTT